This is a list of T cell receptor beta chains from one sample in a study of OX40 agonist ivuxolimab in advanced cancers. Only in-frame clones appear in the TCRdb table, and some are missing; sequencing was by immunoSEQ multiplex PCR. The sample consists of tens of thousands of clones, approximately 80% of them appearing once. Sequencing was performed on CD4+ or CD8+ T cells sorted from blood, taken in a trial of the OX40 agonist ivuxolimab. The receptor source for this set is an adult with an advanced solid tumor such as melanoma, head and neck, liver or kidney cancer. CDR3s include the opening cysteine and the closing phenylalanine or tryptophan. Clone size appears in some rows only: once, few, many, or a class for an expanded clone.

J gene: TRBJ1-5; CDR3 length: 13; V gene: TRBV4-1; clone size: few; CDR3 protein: CASSQAGYQPQHF
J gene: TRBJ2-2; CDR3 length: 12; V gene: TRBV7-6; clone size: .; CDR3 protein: CASSLRTGELFF
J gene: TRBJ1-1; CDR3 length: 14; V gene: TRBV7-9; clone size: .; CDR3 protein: CASSFAGGNTEAFF
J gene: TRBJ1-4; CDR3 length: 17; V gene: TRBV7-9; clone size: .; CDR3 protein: CASSLDPYRGPNEKLFF
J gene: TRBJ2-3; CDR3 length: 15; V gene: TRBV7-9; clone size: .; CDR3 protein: CASSLGDTLTDTQYF
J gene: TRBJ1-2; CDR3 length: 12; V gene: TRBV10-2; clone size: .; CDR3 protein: CASSAQGYGYTF
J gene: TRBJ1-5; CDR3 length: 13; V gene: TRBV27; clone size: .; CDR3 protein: CASSFLGNQPQHF
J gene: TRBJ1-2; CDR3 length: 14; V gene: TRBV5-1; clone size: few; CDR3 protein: CASSSGTGGEGYTF
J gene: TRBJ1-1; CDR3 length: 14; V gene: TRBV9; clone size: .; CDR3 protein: CASSGQPPSLRAFF
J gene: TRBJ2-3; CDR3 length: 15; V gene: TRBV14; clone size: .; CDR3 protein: CASSPRKGRTDTQYF
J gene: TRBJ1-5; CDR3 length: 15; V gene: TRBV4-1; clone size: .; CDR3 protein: CASSQSGTGVQPQHF
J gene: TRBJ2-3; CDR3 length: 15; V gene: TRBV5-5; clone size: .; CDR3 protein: CASSFGTRSTDTQYF
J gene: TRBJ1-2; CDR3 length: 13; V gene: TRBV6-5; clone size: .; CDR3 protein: CASTRRSNYGYTF
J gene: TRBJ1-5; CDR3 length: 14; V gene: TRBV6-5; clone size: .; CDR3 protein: CASSQTARRQPQHF
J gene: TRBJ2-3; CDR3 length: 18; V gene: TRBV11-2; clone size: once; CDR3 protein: CASSRRGGPKTSTDTQYF
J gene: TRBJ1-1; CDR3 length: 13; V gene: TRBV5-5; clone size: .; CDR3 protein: CASSLHGNTEAFF
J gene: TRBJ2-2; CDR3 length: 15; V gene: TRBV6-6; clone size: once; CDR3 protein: CASSLHGRNTGELFF
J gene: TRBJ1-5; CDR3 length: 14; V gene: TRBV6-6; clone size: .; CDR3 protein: CASLQRGGDQPQHF
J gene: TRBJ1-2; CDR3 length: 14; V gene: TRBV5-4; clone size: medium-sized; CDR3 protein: CASSLKGQGAGYTF
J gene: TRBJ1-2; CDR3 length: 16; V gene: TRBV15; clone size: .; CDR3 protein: CATSRRAGSGNYGYTF
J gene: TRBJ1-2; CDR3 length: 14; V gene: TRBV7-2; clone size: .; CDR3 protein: CASSLKGQGGGYTF
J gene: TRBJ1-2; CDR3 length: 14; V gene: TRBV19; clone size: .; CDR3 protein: CASSIAPTGYGYTF